This TCR beta chain stems from a study of T cell changes during pregnancy in multiple sclerosis. V was shortened by 4 bases and J by 1 base, with 14 bases between the two germline ends. Germline CDR1 reads ENHRY; CDR2 reads SYGVKD. The length of the CDR3 is 16 residues. The repertoire was sequenced with immunoSEQ multiplex PCR; TCRdb's copy has only in-frame clones and lacks some. In the table there are roughly 50,000 clones, about 90% of which are singletons. The chain links TRBV10-3 to TRBJ2-1; tentatively, D is TRBD2 (5 bases). The sample consisted of CD4+ T cells from peripheral blood mononuclear cells, taken after pregnancy. The receptor comes from a female donor with multiple sclerosis, enrolled in a pregnancy study. CDR3 nucleotides: TGTGCCATCAGTGGATTAGGACTGGAATCCTACAATGAGCAGTTCTTC. Protein product: CAISGLGLESYNEQFF.